These T cell receptor beta chains were read from a single sample in a study of shared clonotypes between healthy human individuals. Using immunoSEQ multiplex PCR, the repertoire was profiled, and TCRdb retains in-frame clones only, with some absent. The sample includes some 2.1 million clones, over 85% of them seen just once. The sample comprised naive CD4+ T cells sorted from blood. Receptor source: a man aged 18-30 years in good health. CDR3s include the opening cysteine and the closing phenylalanine or tryptophan. Each record gives: J gene, CDR3 length, V gene, D gene, CDR3 protein. D genes are given only for firm matches.

j_gene: TRBJ2-7; len: 15; v_gene: TRBV7-8; d_gene: .; CDR3aa: CASSLEYAGSYEQYF
j_gene: TRBJ2-5; len: 13; v_gene: TRBV28; d_gene: .; CDR3aa: CASSWDPVETQYF
j_gene: TRBJ1-1; len: 17; v_gene: TRBV27; d_gene: .; CDR3aa: CASRPFGQRILNTEAFF
j_gene: TRBJ1-3; len: 17; v_gene: TRBV9; d_gene: TRBD1; CDR3aa: CASSVAADRGSGNTIYF
j_gene: TRBJ2-1; len: 13; v_gene: TRBV2; d_gene: TRBD2; CDR3aa: CASVPSGYNEQFF
j_gene: TRBJ1-6; len: 15; v_gene: TRBV7-2; d_gene: .; CDR3aa: CASSLGPGRNSPLHF
j_gene: TRBJ2-3; len: 12; v_gene: TRBV6-6; d_gene: TRBD1; CDR3aa: CASSYGQGTQYF
j_gene: TRBJ2-7; len: 16; v_gene: TRBV5-1; d_gene: .; CDR3aa: CASSLVAFGSSYEQYF
j_gene: TRBJ2-7; len: 12; v_gene: TRBV29-1; d_gene: .; CDR3aa: CSGSVVGDEQYF
j_gene: TRBJ1-2; len: 17; v_gene: TRBV7-2; d_gene: .; CDR3aa: CASSLVREPTISGGYTF
j_gene: TRBJ1-1; len: 14; v_gene: TRBV11-2; d_gene: TRBD1; CDR3aa: CASSWTQGGTEAFF
j_gene: TRBJ2-7; len: 15; v_gene: TRBV5-6; d_gene: .; CDR3aa: CASSSGPGPSYEQYF
j_gene: TRBJ2-2; len: 12; v_gene: TRBV19; d_gene: TRBD1; CDR3aa: CASTGGSGELFF